This T cell receptor (beta chain) was profiled in a study of CD8 T cells in Susac syndrome. RNA, at about 0.45 to 1 ug, was reverse transcribed with random hexamers. TCRdb recomputed calls from the immunoSEQ multiplex PCR reads with MiXCR, one row per CDR3 protein. Of 250,000 to 300,000 distinct CDR3 sequences in the sample, approximately 89% were seen once. CDR3 size: 17 residues. Germline V gene data show CDR1 as MNHEY and CDR2 as SVGEGT. J was trimmed by 2 bases and V by 5 bases; bases with no gene match: 12. This TCR came from a human donor with multiple sclerosis. The genes are TRBV6-2 or TRBV6-3 and TRBJ1-5; 7 bases are a match to TRBD1. Sample: CD8+ T cells from PBMCs. Here the CDR3 reads CASSLGWRGQGNQPQHF. Here the CDR3 DNA reads TGTGCCAGCAGTCTGGGGTGGAGGGGGCAGGGCAATCAGCCCCAGCATTTT.